Given below is one TCR beta chain in context. These data are taken from a study of T cell repertoires in ileal Crohn's disease. The assay was immunoSEQ multiplex PCR, and TCRdb's table has in-frame clones only and misses some. Of some 15,000 clones listed, nearly 85% are singletons. The specimen sequenced was ileal tissue. The clonotype originates from an adult with Crohn's disease.

In DNA form, the CDR3 reads TGTGCCTCCTACGGGACAGGGGGAGGCGAGCAGTACTTC. Protein product: CASYGTGGGEQYF. V gene TRBV30 combines with J gene TRBJ2-7, with 11 nucleotides matching TRBD1. V shed 7 bases, J shed 6 bases, and the junction held 8 bases outside the gene matches. This CDR3 contains 13 residues. Germline V CDR1 and CDR2: GTSNPN, SVGIG (reference sequence).